Each of the 7 T cell receptor beta chains below was sequenced from the same sample in a study of cytomegalovirus exposure and HLA in healthy donors. PCR amplification relied on 60 Vbeta primers (plus 13 Jbeta primers). TCRdb keeps only in-frame clones here, not all; method: immunoSEQ multiplex PCR. The sample includes 150,000 to 200,000 clones, roughly 87% seen only once; the top ten take around 0.21%. The sequenced sample was PBMCs. All receptors derive from a girl younger than two in good health and CMV-seronegative.

J is TRBJ2-5 and V is TRBV27; a possible D gene is TRBD1 (6 bases). CDR3 size: 13 residues. With 7 bases removed from V and 5 bases from J, the gap between germline ends came to 14 bases. The germline gives CDR1 MNHEY, CDR2 SMNVEV (reference sequence). CDR3 amino acids: CASMSQGTETQYF. DNA of the CDR3: TGTGCCAGCATGTCCCAGGGGACGGAGACCCAGTACTTC.

This clone was seen more than once but under ten times. The chain couples TRBV6-5 to TRBJ2-5, with TRBD1 as a possible D gene (6 bases). Trimming took 6 bases from V and 1 from J, leaving 12 bases between them. CDR1 is MNHEY, CDR2 SVGAGI, per germline. The CDR3 spans 14 residues. The CDR3 is CASSPGHPQETQYF. The CDR3 DNA is TGTGCCAGCAGCCCGGGACACCCCCAAGAGACCCAGTACTTC.

This chain links TRBV5-1 with TRBJ2-7, with 13 bases fitting TRBD2. The ends lost 4 bases at V and 6 bases at J; junction bases unmatched: 16. Germline V gene sequence: CDR1 SGHRS, CDR2 YFSETQ. This CDR3 comprises 18 residues. CDR3 in DNA: TGCGCCAGCAGCCCTCGGACTAGCGGGGGTTTTGCTAATAGCGAGCAGTACTTC. Its translation is CASSPRTSGGFANSEQYF.

In its sample, this clone was seen once. The rearrangement uses TRBV7-9 and TRBJ2-1; D is uncertain. Deletions cut 0 bases from V and 12 bases from J, with 12 bases between. From germline, CDR1 is SEHNR and CDR2 FQNEAQ (reference sequence). CDR3 length equals 13 residues. The CDR3 DNA follows: TGTGCCAGCAGCTTAGCTAGCATTGTTGGGCAGTTCTTC. Amino acid sequence: CASSLASIVGQFF.

The chain joins TRBV5-1 to TRBJ2-3; TRBD2 matches 9 bases. V was pared by 5 bases and J by 6 bases, with 16 bases of the junction left unmatched. There are 17 residues in the CDR3. Germline CDR1 reads SGHRS; CDR2 reads YFSETQ. The CDR3 nucleotides read TGCGCCAGCAGACCAAGACCGGCTAGCGGGATGACGGATACGCAGTATTTT. It is translated as CASRPRPASGMTDTQYF.

This chain joins TRBV11-2 and TRBJ2-7; no reliable D call. The CDR3 contains 14 residues. Trimming left V 5 bases short and J 0 bases short, with 11 bases between. The V gene's germline CDR1 is SGHAT and CDR2 FQNNGV. The CDR3 spells CASSLGSSSYEQYF. In DNA form, the CDR3 reads TGTGCCAGCAGCCTCGGGTCCAGCTCCTACGAGCAGTACTTC.

Here the CDR3 reads CASSFYRDRASETQYF. The CDR3 coding sequence is TGCGCCAGCAGCTTCTACCGGGACAGGGCTAGTGAGACCCAGTACTTC. The rearrangement joins TRBV5-1 to TRBJ2-5; TRBD1 matches 9 bases. After removal of 2 bases from V and 5 bases from J, the junction contained 10 bases not matched to a gene. CDR1 is SGHRS, CDR2 YFSETQ, per germline. CDR3 length: 16 amino acids. The variable domain in full, completed from reference TRBV5-1 and TRBJ2-5, reads KAGVTQTPRYLIKTRGQQVTLSCSPISGHRSVSWYQQTPGQGLQFLFEYFSETQRNKGNFPGRFSGRQFSNSRSEMNVSTLELGDSALYLCASSFYRDRASETQYFGPGTRLLVL.